These 21 T cell receptor beta chains came from one sample sequenced in a study of CD8 T cells in Susac syndrome. RNA amounts of about 0.5 to 1 ug underwent reverse transcription with random hexamers. MiXCR was run by TCRdb on the immunoSEQ multiplex PCR reads, yielding one entry per CDR3 protein. The profile covers approximately 210,000 distinct CDR3 sequences, with about 94% appearing a single time and 0.15% to 0.2% taken by the ten largest. Material for sequencing was CD4+ T cells from PBMCs. These TCRs come from a human donor with Susac syndrome.

The rearrangement uses TRBV29-1 and TRBJ2-4; D possibly corresponds to TRBD2 (5 bases). The CDR3 is 12 amino acids. Germline V gives CDR1 SQVTM, CDR2 ANQGSEA. Deletions cut 4 bases from V and 7 bases from J, with 11 bases between. The CDR3 region is CSVVDGNNIQYF. CDR3 coding DNA: TGCAGCGTTGTGGACGGGAACAACATTCAGTACTTC.

V and J are TRBV6-5 and TRBJ1-2; TRBD1 aligns across 8 bases. With V trimmed by 4 bases and J by 7 bases, 14 bases remained unmatched. Germline V gene lookup returns CDR1 MNHEY and CDR2 SVGAGI. This CDR3 has 16 residues. The CDR3 nucleotides are TGTGCCAGCAGTTCCCTGACAGGGGCTGGGATGGGTGGCTACACCTTC. Its protein product is CASSSLTGAGMGGYTF.

The DNA for the CDR3 is TGTGCCAGCTCACGCGGCAGCTCCGGACAGGGCGAAGATACGCAGTATTTT. It encodes CASSRGSSGQGEDTQYF. The chain links TRBV18 to TRBJ2-3; 8 bases fit TRBD1. The germline gives CDR1 KGHSH, CDR2 LQKENI. V was clipped by 4 bases and J by 5 bases; unmatched bases: 14. The CDR3 runs 17 residues.

The chain employs TRBV20-1 and TRBJ1-6; perhaps TRBD1 as D (6 bases). The CDR3 loop spans 13 amino acids. CDR1 is DFQATT and CDR2 is SNEGSKA in the germline V gene (reference sequence). The V end was cut by 3 bases, the J end by 7 bases, with 10 bases between. The CDR3 loop is CSASDRRNSPLHF. The CDR3, as DNA: TGCAGTGCTAGTGACAGGAGAAATTCACCCCTCCACTTT.

This chain uses TRBV20-1 with TRBJ1-1; D is unresolved. The ends were cut back, 4 bases at V and 5 bases at J, with 14 bases in the middle. This CDR3 has 13 amino acids. The germline V gene encodes CDR1 DFQATT and CDR2 SNEGSKA (reference sequence). The CDR3 region is CSATLPALTEAFF. The CDR3 DNA reads as TGCAGTGCTACGTTACCGGCTCTAACTGAAGCTTTCTTT.

The rearrangement uses TRBV6-1 and TRBJ1-5, with 11 bases fitting TRBD1. Germline V gene sequence: CDR1 MNHNS, CDR2 SASEGT. This CDR3 is 16 amino acids long. Trimming removed 5 bases from V and 2 bases from J; junction bases left unmatched: 5. The CDR3 DNA reads TGTGCCAGCAGTCGGGACAGGGGGGAGGGCAATCAGCCCCAGCATTTT. Amino acids: CASSRDRGEGNQPQHF.

V is TRBV6-2 or TRBV6-3 and J is TRBJ1-1; D is perhaps TRBD1 (6 bases). Germline V gives CDR1 MNHEY, CDR2 SVGEGT. Trimming left V 0 bases short and J 3 bases short, with 20 bases between. CDR3 length: 18 amino acids. CDR3 DNA: TGTGCCAGCAGTTACTCTGGGACACGGTTCGTGGGGGACACTGAAGCTTTCTTT. Encoded protein: CASSYSGTRFVGDTEAFF.

The rearrangement joins TRBV19 to TRBJ1-5; D gene unclear. The germline gives CDR1 LNHDA, CDR2 SQIVND (reference sequence). V lost 4 bases and J 1 base, leaving 11 bases between the germline ends. This CDR3 has 15 residues. DNA of the CDR3: TGTGCCAGTAGTAGCCTAGACGGAAGCAATCAGCCCCAGCATTTT. Translating gives CASSSLDGSNQPQHF.

This sequence joins TRBV6-5 and TRBJ1-2; D gene uncertain. Deletions cut 10 bases from V and 6 bases from J, with 21 bases between. Germline CDR1 is MNHEY and CDR2 is SVGAGI. The CDR3 contains 14 residues. CDR3 residues: CATRGDTLLDGYTF. CDR3 DNA sequence: TGTGCCACTCGGGGAGACACTCTCCTCGATGGCTACACCTTC.

This clonotype was detected a few times. The chain employs TRBV6-2 or TRBV6-3 and TRBJ2-7, with 7 bases that match TRBD2. Germline V gene data show CDR1 as MNHEY and CDR2 as SVGEGT. This CDR3 has 14 amino acids. V was pared by 7 bases and J by 0 bases, with 6 bases of the junction left unmatched. The CDR3 sequence: CASTRAGISYEQYF. The CDR3 region has the DNA TGTGCCAGCACTCGAGCGGGGATCTCCTACGAGCAGTACTTC.

The chain recombines TRBV5-1 with TRBJ2-3; TRBD2 agrees at 7 bases. V lost 0 bases to trimming and J lost 4 bases; unmatched junction nucleotides: 5. Germline assignment: CDR1 SGHRS and CDR2 YFSETQ. The length of the CDR3 is 15 residues. CDR3 region: CASSLVSGKADTQYF. In DNA form, the CDR3 reads TGCGCCAGCAGCTTGGTGAGCGGGAAAGCAGATACGCAGTATTTT.

CDR3 amino acids: CASSRGLVLGIQYF. The CDR3 DNA follows: TGTGCCAGTAGTAGGGGACTAGTTCTAGGCATTCAGTACTTC. The chain recombines TRBV19 with TRBJ2-4; 8 positions agree with TRBD2. Trimming at V came to 4 bases and at J to 9 bases, leaving 8 bases not matched to a gene. The CDR3 has 14 amino acids. Germline V gives CDR1 LNHDA, CDR2 SQIVND (reference sequence).

This chain links TRBV7-6 with TRBJ2-5, with D possibly matching TRBD1 (6 bases). The ends were cut back, 4 bases at V and 4 bases at J, with 19 bases in the middle. The germline CDR1 and CDR2 sequences are SGHVS and FNYEAQ. The CDR3 sequence is 16 residues long. The CDR3 DNA follows: TGTGCCAGCAGCTATCCTCACAGGGACGTGGTAGAGACCCAGTACTTC. Its translation: CASSYPHRDVVETQYF.

Note on this clonotype: Relative to the germline gene, one junction end is altered; a read error may explain this. This chain joins TRBV30 and TRBJ1-4, with D tentatively TRBD1 (6 bases). CDR3 length: 14 amino acids. CDR1 is GTSNPN and CDR2 is SVGIG in the germline V gene (reference sequence). Here the CDR3 reads CAWSPGRGNGKLFF. The CDR3, as DNA: TGTGCCTGGAGTCCAGGGAGGGGGAATGGAAAACTGTTTTTT.

This rearrangement joins TRBV4-1 to TRBJ1-1, with TRBD1 matching over 9 bases. Germline V gene sequence: CDR1 MGHRA, CDR2 YSYEKL. The CDR3 extends over 14 amino acids. Losses at the gene ends were 1 base for V and 10 bases for J; bases not matched to a gene: 7. CDR3 region: CASSQAPTQGAAFF. CDR3 coding DNA: TGCGCCAGCAGCCAAGCTCCTACACAGGGGGCAGCTTTCTTT.

This chain connects TRBV3-1 to TRBJ2-7; 10 bases line up with TRBD2. The ends lost 0 bases at V and 5 bases at J; junction bases unmatched: 13. Germline CDR1 LGHDT, CDR2 YNNKEL (reference sequence). The length of the CDR3 is 18 residues. As DNA, the CDR3 is TGTGCCAGCAGCCAAGATCTTGGGACAGCGGGGGGGCCCCACGAGCAGTACTTC. Amino acids: CASSQDLGTAGGPHEQYF.

This chain joins TRBV5-1 and TRBJ1-1; D ambiguous. Germline CDR1 and CDR2: SGHRS and YFSETQ. The length of the CDR3 is 13 residues. V was trimmed by 4 bases and J by 2 bases, leaving 9 bases between them. Here the CDR3 DNA reads TGCGCCAGCAGCATTGATGACAACACTGAAGCTTTCTTT. Residues: CASSIDDNTEAFF.

The CDR3: CASNDRARFSGNEQFF. CDR3 in DNA: TGTGCCAGCAACGACAGGGCGCGATTTTCAGGCAATGAGCAGTTCTTC. The chain joins TRBV6-6 to TRBJ2-1; the match to TRBD1 covers 7 bases. Trimming removed 7 bases from V and 6 bases from J; junction bases left unmatched: 15. Germline V gene sequence: CDR1 MNHNY, CDR2 SVGAGI (reference sequence). The CDR3 sequence is 16 residues long.

This chain joins TRBV29-1 and TRBJ2-6; 7 bases match TRBD1. The germline V gene has CDR1 SQVTM and CDR2 ANQGSEA. This CDR3 has 17 amino acids. V was pared by 4 bases and J by 0 bases, with 9 bases of the junction left unmatched. The CDR3: CSVATGTELSGANVLTF. The CDR3 nucleotides read TGCAGCGTTGCCACCGGGACAGAACTCTCTGGGGCCAACGTCCTGACTTTC.

The chain has TRBV30 and TRBJ1-1, with D maybe TRBD1 (5 bases). V lost 2 bases and J 4 bases, leaving 17 bases between the germline ends. The length of the CDR3 is 15 residues. From germline, CDR1 is GTSNPN and CDR2 SVGIG (reference sequence). The CDR3 region has the DNA TGTGCCTGGAGTTCGGCCGGGACCTGGGGCACTGAAGCTTTCTTT. As protein: CAWSSAGTWGTEAFF.

The chain is built from TRBV20-1 and TRBJ1-2; 7 bases fit TRBD1. Per the germline V gene, CDR1 is DFQATT and CDR2 is SNEGSKA (reference sequence). Losses at the gene ends were 4 bases for V and 3 bases for J; bases not matched to a gene: 23. The CDR3 has 19 amino acids. The CDR3 protein is CSAKGGSLSGTADHYGYTF. The CDR3 bases are TGCAGTGCTAAAGGGGGCTCCCTGTCCGGGACAGCAGACCACTATGGCTACACCTTC.